This TCR beta chain originates from a study of blood T cell repertoires in COVID-19. Study details: Samples representing acute and convalescent COVID-19 were sourced from the United States, Italy and Spain. Nucleic acid was either cDNA or gDNA, and it came from T cells, B-cell-depleted T cells, or PBMCs.

In the original analysis: Nucleated cell number was recorded as an estimate derived from reference gene primer amplification. TCRdb's table, derived via immunoSEQ multiplex PCR, lists solely in-frame clones and lacks some. V and J calls and clone size are given by that table; D and trimming were obtained from the DNA. This sample has about 120,000 clones, with approximately 88% found just once. The CDR3 length is 15 residues. Germline trimming cut 7 bases from V and 4 bases from J; bases unmatched to any gene: 13. Germline V lookup: CDR1 MNHEY, CDR2 SVGAGI. The sample consisted of peripheral blood. The sequence was obtained from a middle-aged woman with acute or convalescent COVID-19. The J gene is TRBJ2-7, the V gene TRBV6-5, with TRBD1 matching 7 bases. The CDR3: CASTDGQGGIYEQYF. In DNA, the CDR3 is TGTGCCAGCACCGACGGACAAGGGGGCATTTACGAGCAGTACTTC.